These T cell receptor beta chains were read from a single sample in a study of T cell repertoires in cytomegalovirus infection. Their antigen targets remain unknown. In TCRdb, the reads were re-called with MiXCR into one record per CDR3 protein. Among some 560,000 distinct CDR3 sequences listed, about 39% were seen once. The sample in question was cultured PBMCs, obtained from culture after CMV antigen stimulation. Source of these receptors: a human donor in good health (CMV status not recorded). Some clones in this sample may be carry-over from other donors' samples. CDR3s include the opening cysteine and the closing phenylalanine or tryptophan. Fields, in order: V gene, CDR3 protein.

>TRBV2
CASQRSEETQYF
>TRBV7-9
CASIPGTGPSTDTQYF
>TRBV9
CASSVEGDRGYTF
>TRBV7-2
CASSLAAAYGYTF
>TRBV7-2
CASSSPLANTEAFF
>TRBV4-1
CASSVQTGNSPLHF
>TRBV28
CASNRGWNEQFF
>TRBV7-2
CASSPGGGSYNEQFF
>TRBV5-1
CASSLGRRDFYNEQFF
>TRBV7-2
CASSLGTRGDTQYF
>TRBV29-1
CSVEVGDTQYF
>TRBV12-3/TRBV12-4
CASSLRRDYPNGELFF
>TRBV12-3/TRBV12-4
CASSERPTSEAFF
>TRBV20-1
CSCRPSDNQPQHF
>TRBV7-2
CASSLGTSGDTQYF
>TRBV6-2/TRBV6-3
CASSRGLAKNIQYF
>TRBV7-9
CASSGGRAVYNEQFF
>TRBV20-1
CSAIAGMNTEAFF
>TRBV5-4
CASSLKAEGEHQPQHF
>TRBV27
CASGPFGGGYTF